The 17 T cell receptor beta chains reported below all come from one sample, sequenced in a study of blood T cell repertoires in COVID-19. Sequencing used immunoSEQ multiplex PCR; TCRdb keeps in-frame clones, though not all of them. The profile shows about 110,000 clones, roughly four fifths of them singletons. Material for sequencing was peripheral blood. The receptors here all came from a woman aged 60-75 years with acute or convalescent COVID-19.

The genes are TRBV5-1 and TRBJ1-1; weak D call: TRBD1 (6 bases). Germline V CDR1 and CDR2: SGHRS, YFSETQ. Trimming pared 3 bases from V and 0 bases from J, leaving 12 bases between. The CDR3 sequence is 15 residues long. The CDR3 region is CASSSKQGLNTEAFF. The CDR3 DNA reads as TGCGCCAGCAGCTCCAAACAGGGATTGAACACTGAAGCTTTCTTT.

This sequence joins TRBV7-9 and TRBJ2-7; no clear D gene. Germline V gene data show CDR1 as SEHNR and CDR2 as FQNEAQ (reference sequence). V was shortened by 4 bases and J by 2 bases, with 3 bases between the two germline ends. This CDR3 has 11 amino acids. The CDR3 sequence is CASSSTYEQYF. CDR3 nucleotide sequence: TGTGCCAGCAGCTCCACCTACGAGCAGTACTTC. The complete variable domain, with remaining parts taken from reference TRBV7-9 and TRBJ2-7, reads DTGVSQNPRHKITKRGQNVTFRCDPISEHNRLYWYRQTLGQGPEFLTYFQNEAQLEKSRLLSDRFSAERPKGSFSTLEIQRTEQGDSAMYLCASSSTYEQYFGPGTRLTVT.

The chain links TRBV21-1 to TRBJ2-7; TRBD1, the table's D call, lacks a check against the DNA. TRBV21-1 is a known pseudogene. This CDR3 is 19 amino acids long. CDR3 DNA sequence: TGTGCCAGCAGCCCTCTAGGGGCACCAGGGGCTTCCCCTCGAGGCGAGCAGTACTTC. As protein: CASSPLGAPGASPRGEQYF.

The CDR3 nucleotides read TGTGCCACCAGCAGAGATCGAATGGCTGGGCTCTATGGCTACACCTTC. Translating it yields CATSRDRMAGLYGYTF. The genes are TRBV15 and TRBJ1-2; D is undetermined. The length of the CDR3 is 16 residues. CDR1 and CDR2 from the germline V gene are LNHNV and YYDKDF (reference sequence). The V end was cut by 0 bases, the J end by 4 bases, with 15 bases between. The entire variable domain, with the rest obtained from reference TRBV15 and TRBJ1-2, is as follows: DAMVIQNPRYQVTQFGKPVTLSCSQTLNHNVMYWYQQKSSQAPKLLFHYYDKDFNNEADTPDNFQSRRPNTSFCFLDIRSPGLGDTAMYLCATSRDRMAGLYGYTFGSGTRLTVV.

This chain joins TRBV7-9 and TRBJ1-1; 8 nucleotides align to TRBD1. The CDR3 runs to 15 residues. Germline CDR1 SEHNR, CDR2 FQNEAQ (reference sequence). V dropped 4 bases and J dropped 7; count of bases not matched to a gene: 11. CDR3: CASSYGWQGAGEAFF. Written as DNA, the CDR3 is TGTGCCAGCAGCTATGGGTGGCAGGGGGCTGGTGAAGCTTTCTTT.

The chain employs TRBV11-2 and TRBJ2-5; TRBD2 agrees at 7 bases. This CDR3 contains 15 residues. Germline V gene lookup returns CDR1 SGHAT and CDR2 FQNNGV. The ends lost 1 base at V and 3 bases at J; junction bases unmatched: 5. The DNA of the CDR3 is TGTGCCAGCAGCTTAGGGGCTAGCGGAAAAGAGACCCAGTACTTC. As protein: CASSLGASGKETQYF.

Concerning this clone itself: In the same sample, other DNA sequences code for this CDR3. The rearrangement links TRBV12-3 or TRBV12-4 to TRBJ2-1; D is perhaps TRBD2 (6 bases). The ends were cut back, 1 base at V and 8 bases at J, with 6 bases in the middle. CDR3 length: 12 residues. CDR3 DNA: TGTGCCAGCAGTTTAGGGGGGGATGAGCAGTTCTTC. Translated, it gives CASSLGGDEQFF.

This clone was found once. The V call is TRBV18, the J call TRBJ1-1; D may be TRBD1 (6 bases). The CDR3 totals 16 residues. Germline CDR1 KGHSH, CDR2 LQKENI. Trimming removed 3 bases from V and 10 bases from J, with 24 bases in between. CDR3 in amino acids: CASSPPPGHPPDGAFF. CDR3 DNA sequence: TGTGCCAGCTCACCGCCGCCGGGACATCCACCGGATGGAGCTTTCTTT.

This rearrangement joins TRBV30 to TRBJ2-7, with TRBD1 as a possible D gene (6 bases). Germline CDR1 GTSNPN, CDR2 SVGIG (reference sequence). V was pared by 3 bases and J by 0 bases, with 9 bases between. The CDR3 runs to 13 residues. The CDR3 bases are TGTGCCTGGAGGGGACAAACCTCCTACGAGCAGTACTTC. Its translation: CAWRGQTSYEQYF.

V and J are TRBV18 and TRBJ2-5; D not resolved. The V gene's germline CDR1 is KGHSH and CDR2 LQKENI. Trimming took 4 bases from V and 5 from J, leaving 17 bases between them. The CDR3 runs 15 residues. The CDR3 here is CASSQEHQVRETQYF. The CDR3 DNA reads as TGTGCCAGCTCACAGGAACATCAAGTGCGGGAGACCCAGTACTTC.

About this clone itself: In the same sample, other DNA sequences code for this CDR3. The chain recombines TRBV12-3 or TRBV12-4 with TRBJ1-2; TRBD1 matches 8 bases. The CDR3 runs to 13 residues. Trimming cost V 6 bases and J 4 bases; bases outside gene matches: 4. CDR3 coding DNA: TGTGCCAGCAGCCCAGGACAGGGCTATGGCTACACCTTC. This translates into CASSPGQGYGYTF.

The chain recombines TRBV5-5 with TRBJ1-1, with no clear D. V shed 2 bases and J shed 6 bases, with 11 bases lying between them. This CDR3 region has 13 residues. Germline assignment: CDR1 SGHKS and CDR2 YYEKEE (reference sequence). The CDR3 DNA reads TGTGCCAGCAGCTTTCGTGAGTTCGCTGAAGCTTTCTTT. Protein product: CASSFREFAEAFF.

The chain employs TRBV13 and TRBJ2-3; D gene uncertain. CDR3 size: 12 residues. V was pared by 5 bases and J by 5 bases, with 8 bases between. Germline V gene data show CDR1 as PRHDT and CDR2 as FYEKMQ (reference sequence). DNA for the CDR3: TGTGCCAGCAGCAGAGGTGGAGATACGCAGTATTTT. Its protein is CASSRGGDTQYF.

The chain joins TRBV18 to TRBJ2-2, with D unresolved. With 3 bases removed from V and 4 bases from J, the gap between germline ends came to 3 bases. The CDR3 loop spans 12 amino acids. Per germline, CDR1 KGHSH and CDR2 LQKENI. The DNA for the CDR3 is TGTGCCAGCTCACCGGCCACCGGGGAGCTGTTTTTT. Encoded protein: CASSPATGELFF.

This chain links TRBV4-2 with TRBJ1-4, with D possibly being TRBD1 (6 bases). The V end lost 0 bases, the J end lost 6 bases, and 14 bases lay between the germline ends. Germline lookup yields CDR1 LGHNA and CDR2 YNFKEQ. The CDR3 contains 16 residues. In nucleotides, the CDR3 is TGTGCCAGCAGCCAAGAGGGGACAACCTTGGATGAAAAACTGTTTTTT. Its translation: CASSQEGTTLDEKLFF.

The chain uses TRBV19 and TRBJ1-2, with TRBD1 as a possible D gene (6 bases). The germline CDR1 and CDR2 sequences are LNHDA and SQIVND (reference sequence). The germline V and J ends were trimmed by 6 bases and 7 bases, with 12 bases remaining between them. The CDR3 has 12 amino acids. The CDR3 loop reads CASRNRVTGYTF. Written as DNA, the CDR3 is TGTGCCAGTAGGAACAGGGTCACTGGCTACACCTTC.

The rearrangement links TRBV4-2 to TRBJ2-5; 12 nucleotides align to TRBD2. CDR1 LGHNA and CDR2 YNFKEQ come from the germline V gene. The length of the CDR3 is 15 residues. The trim removed 6 bases at V and 2 bases at J, leaving 4 bases unmatched. CDR3 sequence: CASRRLAGVQETQYF. CDR3 DNA sequence: TGTGCCAGCAGAAGACTAGCGGGGGTACAAGAGACCCAGTACTTC.